The rows below give T cell receptor beta chains drawn from one sample of a study of T cells in Graves' hyperthyroidism and ophthalmopathy. MiXCR, run by TCRdb on the multiplex PCR reads, gives a single entry per CDR3 protein. Of approximately 570,000 distinct CDR3 sequences in the sample, around 20% were seen once. The sample consisted of blood. The receptors come from a man aged 40-49 years with Graves' ophthalmopathy. The CDR3 runs from the conserved cysteine through the conserved F or W. Fields, in order: J gene, V gene, clone size, D gene, CDR3 DNA, CDR3 protein. D genes are given only for firm matches. Size values are once, few and many counts, or a class for expanded clones, and some rows have none.

TRBJ2-2,TRBV28,few,.,TGTGCCAGCGGGAAAGGGGACACCGGGGAGCTGTTTTTT,CASGKGDTGELFF
TRBJ2-7,TRBV10-3,.,TRBD2,TGTGCCATCACCCCGGGGGGAACCTACGAGCAGTACTTC,CAITPGGTYEQYF
TRBJ2-5,TRBV7-2,many,.,TGTGCCAGCAGCTATTATAGCGGTCAAGAGACCCAGTACTTC,CASSYYSGQETQYF
TRBJ2-7,TRBV7-8,many,.,TGTGCCAGCACCGTTGGCGGGGGCAAAGAGCAGTACTTC,CASTVGGGKEQYF
TRBJ1-3,TRBV16,few,.,TGTGCCAGCAGCCAATTTCTCCCCAGAGAAAACACCATATATTTT,CASSQFLPRENTIYF
TRBJ2-1,TRBV7-6,few,TRBD2,TGTGCCAGCAGCTCTCCGGGACTAGCGGATCCTAGCTCCTACGGCGGGCTATCGGATGAGCAGTTCTTC,CASSSPGLADPSSYGGLSDEQFF
TRBJ2-1,TRBV5-8,many,TRBD2,TGTGCCAGCAGCACCGGGGGACTAGCGGGTATACATGAGCAGTTCTTC,CASSTGGLAGIHEQFF
TRBJ2-1,TRBV5-8,many,TRBD2,TGTGCCAGCAGCTTGTATGGGCGGGAGGAGGATGAGCAGTTCTTC,CASSLYGREEDEQFF
TRBJ1-3,TRBV20-1,few,.,TGCAGTGCTAGAGGGTCAGCTGACAGATTCGGAAACACCATATATTTT,CSARGSADRFGNTIYF
TRBJ1-4,TRBV7-2,.,TRBD1,TGTGCCAGCAGCGTGGACAGGGGGCATGAAAAACTGTTTTTT,CASSVDRGHEKLFF
TRBJ1-1,TRBV3-1,many,.,TGTGCCAGCAGCCAAGAAGGGGGGACGGCTTTCTTT,CASSQEGGTAFF
TRBJ2-3,TRBV7-2,many,.,TGTGCCAGCAACCTATGGACAGATACGCAGTATTTT,CASNLWTDTQYF
TRBJ2-1,TRBV5-1,few,.,TGCGCCAGCAGCTCCTACCGCCGGACAACCTTGGGGGCTTACAATGAGCAGTTCTTC,CASSSYRRTTLGAYNEQFF
TRBJ2-1,TRBV28,.,.,TGTGCCAGCAGTTTTGACCAGGGGATAAACAATGAGCAGTTCTTC,CASSFDQGINNEQFF
TRBJ1-1,TRBV18,many,.,TGTGCCAGCTCCCGGGAGGATATGAACACTGAAGCTTTCTTT,CASSREDMNTEAFF
TRBJ2-7,TRBV4-2,.,.,TGTGCCAGCAGCCAACCTATGACTCCTCCGAACGAGCAGTACTTC,CASSQPMTPPNEQYF
TRBJ2-3,TRBV5-1,.,TRBD1,TGCGCCAGCAGAGCCGGGACAGGGACAGATACGCAGTATTTT,CASRAGTGTDTQYF
TRBJ1-2,TRBV6-2/TRBV6-3,.,.,TGTGCCAGCAGTTACCCCCCGGGGGGCTACACCTTC,CASSYPPGGYTF
TRBJ2-3,TRBV28,many,TRBD1,TGTGCCAGCAGTCAAAACAGGGGGCCTAGCACAGATACGCAGTATTTT,CASSQNRGPSTDTQYF
TRBJ2-6,TRBV2,many,.,TGTGCCAGCAGTGAAGTTGCCAGAGGAATCTCTGGGGCCAACGTCCTGACTTTC,CASSEVARGISGANVLTF
TRBJ2-1,TRBV20-1,.,TRBD2,TGCAGTGCGGTTTCGGGGGGGGCCGGGGATGAGCAGTTCTTC,CSAVSGGAGDEQFF
TRBJ2-7,TRBV20-1,few,.,TGCAGTGCTTCCCGGGTCTCCGTCCACGAGCAGTACTTC,CSASRVSVHEQYF
TRBJ1-4,TRBV25-1,.,.,TGTGCCAGCAGTGAAACCACAGGGTGGGATGAAAAACTGTTTTTT,CASSETTGWDEKLFF
TRBJ2-2,TRBV30,few,TRBD2,TGTGCCTGGAGTAGGACTAGCGGGAGGATGTGGACCGGGGAGCTGTTTTTT,CAWSRTSGRMWTGELFF
TRBJ2-5,TRBV3-1,.,TRBD2,TGTGCCAGCAGCCAAGATCCCCTAGCGGGACGGACCCAGTACTTC,CASSQDPLAGRTQYF
TRBJ2-7,TRBV4-1,.,TRBD1,TGCGCCAGCAGCCTACTGACAGGGGACGGATACGAGCAGTACTTC,CASSLLTGDGYEQYF
TRBJ2-1,TRBV4-2,few,TRBD1,TGTGCCAGCAGCCGAACGGGACAGGGGGCCACTTCTCACAATGAGCAGTTCTTC,CASSRTGQGATSHNEQFF
TRBJ2-4,TRBV3-1,many,TRBD1,TGTGCCAGCAGCGAGGGACAGAACATTCAGTACTTC,CASSEGQNIQYF
TRBJ2-6,TRBV7-8,.,.,TGTGCCAGCAGCTTAGGCGGAGGCGGAGACGGGAGGGCCAACGTCCTGACTTTC,CASSLGGGGDGRANVLTF
TRBJ2-5,TRBV30,.,.,TGTGCCTGGCTCCCAAACCGGGACCAAGAGACCCAGTACTTC,CAWLPNRDQETQYF
TRBJ2-5,TRBV5-6,few,.,TGTGCCAGCAGCTTGGAGAGGGTCCAAGAGACCCAGTACTTC,CASSLERVQETQYF
TRBJ1-1,TRBV6-1,once,TRBD1,TGTGCCAGCAGGACACAGGGGACTGAAGCTTTCTTT,CASRTQGTEAFF
TRBJ2-7,TRBV2,many,.,TGTGCCAGCAGTGAAGGTAACGAGCAGTACTTC,CASSEGNEQYF